One sample yielded the 4 T cell receptor beta chains listed below, sequenced in a study of tumor-infiltrating lymphocytes in primary liver carcinoma. Co-extraction of RNA and DNA was performed on roughly 20-31 mg of unsorted bulk tissue. Making TCR beta cDNA involved roughly 0.55 ug total RNA and a constant-region primer. Employing slightly modified ARM-PCR, three nested multiplex PCR rounds were run, and these gave rise to the TCR beta libraries. Two initial PCR rounds of about 11 cycles each paired TRBV1-TRBV30 forward primers with a C-beta reverse primer. One entry per CDR3 protein results from TCRdb running MiXCR on the multiplex PCR reads. The data show tens of thousands of distinct CDR3 sequences, approximately 82% seen once. Sequencing was carried out using tumor-adjacent normal liver tissue. These receptors came from a woman aged 25 to 45 with primary liver carcinoma and hepatitis B virus infection.

The chain combines TRBV6-5 with TRBJ1-1, with D perhaps matching TRBD1 (6 bases). From germline, CDR1 is MNHEY and CDR2 SVGAGI. This CDR3 has 13 amino acids. The V gene lost 5 bases and the J gene lost 10 bases, with 17 bases spanning the gap. Here the CDR3 DNA reads TGTGCCAGCAGTCCAAGGGGGTTTACCGTAGCTTTCTTT. This translates into CASSPRGFTVAFF.

Details on this clonotype: It may be a read error: a sequence one base away is much more abundant. This chain links TRBV24-1 with TRBJ2-2; 7 bases agree with TRBD2. Germline CDR1 and CDR2: KGHDR and SFDVKD. The CDR3 is 14 amino acids. CDR3 region: CATGDSRETGELFF. The CDR3 bases are TGTGCCACCGGTGATTCGCGGGAGACCGGGGAGCTGTTTTTT.

As regards this clonotype: At one of its ends the junction is not consistent with the germline gene, which may arise from a read error. J is TRBJ2-7 and V is TRBV29-1, with a possible D match to TRBD1 (5 bases). This CDR3 contains 13 residues. In germline, CDR1 is SQVTM, CDR2 ANQGSEA. Here the CDR3 reads CSVVGALPNEQYF. CDR3 coding DNA: TGCAGTGTTGTAGGGGCTCTTCCTAACGAGCAGTACTTC.

This sequence joins TRBV6-6 and TRBJ2-1; tentatively, D is TRBD2 (5 bases). Per germline, CDR1 MNHNY and CDR2 SVGAGI (reference sequence). The CDR3 has 17 residues. Trimming left V 4 bases short and J 8 bases short, with 24 bases between. As DNA, the CDR3 is TGTGCCAGCAGTTTCGGGTCCCCCGGAGGAACTTCGCATGAGCAGTTCTTC. Encoded protein: CASSFGSPGGTSHEQFF.